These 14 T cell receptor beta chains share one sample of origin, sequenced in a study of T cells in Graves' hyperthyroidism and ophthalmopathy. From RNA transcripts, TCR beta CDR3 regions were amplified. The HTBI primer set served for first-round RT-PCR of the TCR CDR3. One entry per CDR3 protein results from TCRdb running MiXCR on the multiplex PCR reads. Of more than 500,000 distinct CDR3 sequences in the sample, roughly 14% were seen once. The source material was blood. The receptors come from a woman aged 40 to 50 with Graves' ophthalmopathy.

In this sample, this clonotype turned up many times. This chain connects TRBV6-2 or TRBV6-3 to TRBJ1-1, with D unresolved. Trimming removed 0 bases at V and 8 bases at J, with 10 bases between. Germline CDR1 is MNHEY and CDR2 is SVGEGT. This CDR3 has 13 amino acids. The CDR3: CASSYSGVQEAFF. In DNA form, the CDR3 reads TGTGCCAGCAGTTACTCCGGTGTACAAGAAGCTTTCTTT.

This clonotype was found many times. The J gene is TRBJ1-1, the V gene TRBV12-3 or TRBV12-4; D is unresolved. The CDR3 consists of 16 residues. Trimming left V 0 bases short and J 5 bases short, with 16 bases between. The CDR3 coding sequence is TGTGCCAGCAGTTTAGCGCTAACCCGCGCGATGACTGAAGCTTTCTTT. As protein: CASSLALTRAMTEAFF.

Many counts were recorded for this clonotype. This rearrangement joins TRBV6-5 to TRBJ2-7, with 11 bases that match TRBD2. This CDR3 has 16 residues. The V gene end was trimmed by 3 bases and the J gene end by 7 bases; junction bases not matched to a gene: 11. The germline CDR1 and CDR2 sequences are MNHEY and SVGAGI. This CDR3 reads CASSYRGGTSGREQYF. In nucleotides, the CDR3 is TGTGCCAGCAGTTATCGGGGTGGGACTAGCGGACGGGAGCAGTACTTC.

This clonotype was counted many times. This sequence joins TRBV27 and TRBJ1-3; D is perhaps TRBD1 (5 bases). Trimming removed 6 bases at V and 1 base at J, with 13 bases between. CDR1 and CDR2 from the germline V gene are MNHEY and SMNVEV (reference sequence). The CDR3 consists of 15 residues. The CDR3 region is CASRTFRESGNTIYF. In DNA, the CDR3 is TGTGCCAGCAGGACCTTCAGGGAATCTGGAAACACCATATATTTT.

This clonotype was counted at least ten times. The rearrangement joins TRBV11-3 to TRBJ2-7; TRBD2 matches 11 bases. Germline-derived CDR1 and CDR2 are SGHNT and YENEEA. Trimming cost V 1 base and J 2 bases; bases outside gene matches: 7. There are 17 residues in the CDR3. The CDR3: CASSLVSVAGGPYEQYF. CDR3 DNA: TGTGCCAGCAGCTTAGTTTCGGTAGCGGGAGGGCCCTACGAGCAGTACTTC.

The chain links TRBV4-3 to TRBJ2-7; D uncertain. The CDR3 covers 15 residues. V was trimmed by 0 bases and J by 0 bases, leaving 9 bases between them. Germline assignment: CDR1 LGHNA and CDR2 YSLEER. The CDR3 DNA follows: TGCGCCAGCAGCCAAGAACCATTAAGCTCCTACGAGCAGTACTTC. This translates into CASSQEPLSSYEQYF.

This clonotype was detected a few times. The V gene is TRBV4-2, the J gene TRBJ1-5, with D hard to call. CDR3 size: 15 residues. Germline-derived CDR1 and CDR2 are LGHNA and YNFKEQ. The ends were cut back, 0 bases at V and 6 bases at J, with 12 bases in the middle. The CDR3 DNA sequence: TGTGCCAGCAGCCAAGATTTGATGGGGAGTCAGCCCCAGCATTTT. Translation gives CASSQDLMGSQPQHF.

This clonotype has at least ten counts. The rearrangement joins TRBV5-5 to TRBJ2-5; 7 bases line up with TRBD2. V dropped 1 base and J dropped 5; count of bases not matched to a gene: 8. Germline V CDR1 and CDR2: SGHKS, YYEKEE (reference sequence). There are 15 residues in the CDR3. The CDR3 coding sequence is TGTGCCAGCAGCTTGAGCGGGAACGCGTGGGAGACCCAGTACTTC. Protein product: CASSLSGNAWETQYF.

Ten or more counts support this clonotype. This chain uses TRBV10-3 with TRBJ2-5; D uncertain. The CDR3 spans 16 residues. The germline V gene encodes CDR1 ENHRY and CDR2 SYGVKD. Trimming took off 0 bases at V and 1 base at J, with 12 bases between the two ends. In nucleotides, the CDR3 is TGTGCCATCAGTGAGTCACAGAATACTATCCAAGAGACCCAGTACTTC. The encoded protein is CAISESQNTIQETQYF.

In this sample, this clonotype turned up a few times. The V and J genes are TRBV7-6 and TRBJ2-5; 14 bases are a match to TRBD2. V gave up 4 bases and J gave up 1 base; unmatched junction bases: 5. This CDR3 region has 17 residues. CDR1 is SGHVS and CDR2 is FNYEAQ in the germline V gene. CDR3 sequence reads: CASSSTGTSGSQETQYF. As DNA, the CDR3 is TGTGCCAGCAGCTCGACCGGGACTAGCGGGAGCCAAGAGACCCAGTACTTC.

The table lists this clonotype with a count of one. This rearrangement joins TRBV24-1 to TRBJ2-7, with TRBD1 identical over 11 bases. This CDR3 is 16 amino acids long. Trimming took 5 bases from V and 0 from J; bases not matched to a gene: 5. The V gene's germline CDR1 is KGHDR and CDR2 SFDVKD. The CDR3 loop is CATSGTGTGGSYEQYF. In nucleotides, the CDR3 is TGTGCCACCAGTGGGACCGGGACAGGGGGCTCCTACGAGCAGTACTTC.

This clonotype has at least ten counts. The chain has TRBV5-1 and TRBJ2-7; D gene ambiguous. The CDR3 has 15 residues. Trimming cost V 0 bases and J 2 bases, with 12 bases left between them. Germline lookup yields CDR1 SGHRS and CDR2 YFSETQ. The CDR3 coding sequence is TGCGCCAGCAGCTTGGGGGCGACACCCACCTACGAGCAGTACTTC. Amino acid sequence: CASSLGATPTYEQYF.

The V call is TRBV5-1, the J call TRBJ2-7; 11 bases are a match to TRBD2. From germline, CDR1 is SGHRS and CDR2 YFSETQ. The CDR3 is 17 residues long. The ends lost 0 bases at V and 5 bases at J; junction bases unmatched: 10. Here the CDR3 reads CASSLEGLAGGSDEQYF. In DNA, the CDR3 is TGCGCCAGCAGCTTGGAGGGGCTAGCGGGAGGAAGTGACGAGCAGTACTTC.

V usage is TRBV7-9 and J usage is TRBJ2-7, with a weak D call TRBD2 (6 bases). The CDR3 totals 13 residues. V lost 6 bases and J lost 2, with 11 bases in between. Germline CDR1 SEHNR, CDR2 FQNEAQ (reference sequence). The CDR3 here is CASRMGGAYEQYF. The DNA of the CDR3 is TGTGCCAGCAGAATGGGGGGAGCCTACGAGCAGTACTTC.